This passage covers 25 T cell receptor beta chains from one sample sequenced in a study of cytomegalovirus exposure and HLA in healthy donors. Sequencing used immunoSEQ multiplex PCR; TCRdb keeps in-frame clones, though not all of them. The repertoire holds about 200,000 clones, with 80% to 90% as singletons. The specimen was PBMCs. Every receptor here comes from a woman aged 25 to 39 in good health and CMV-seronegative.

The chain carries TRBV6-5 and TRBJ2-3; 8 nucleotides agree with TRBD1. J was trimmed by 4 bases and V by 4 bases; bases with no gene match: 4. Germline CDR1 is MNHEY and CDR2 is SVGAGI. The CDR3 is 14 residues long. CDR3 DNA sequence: TGTGCCAGCAGTTTAAGACAGGGGTCAGATACGCAGTATTTT. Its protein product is CASSLRQGSDTQYF.

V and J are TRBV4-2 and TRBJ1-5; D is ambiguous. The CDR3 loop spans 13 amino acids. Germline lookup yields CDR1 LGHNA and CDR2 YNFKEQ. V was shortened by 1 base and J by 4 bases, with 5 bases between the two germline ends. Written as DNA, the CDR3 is TGTGCCAGCAGCCAAGCCACAAATCAGCCCCAGCATTTT. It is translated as CASSQATNQPQHF.

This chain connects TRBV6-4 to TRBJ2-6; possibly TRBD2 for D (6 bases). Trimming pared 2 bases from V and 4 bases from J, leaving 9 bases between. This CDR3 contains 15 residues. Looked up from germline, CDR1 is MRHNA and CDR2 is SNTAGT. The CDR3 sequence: CASSDGGQGANVLTF. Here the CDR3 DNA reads TGTGCCAGCAGTGACGGAGGGCAAGGGGCCAACGTCCTGACTTTC.

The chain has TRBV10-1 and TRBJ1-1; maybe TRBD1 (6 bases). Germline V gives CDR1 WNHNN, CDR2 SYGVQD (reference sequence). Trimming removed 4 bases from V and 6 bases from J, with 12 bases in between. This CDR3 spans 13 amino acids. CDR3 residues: CASSARGQAEAFF. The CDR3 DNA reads TGCGCCAGCAGTGCCAGGGGTCAGGCTGAAGCTTTCTTT.

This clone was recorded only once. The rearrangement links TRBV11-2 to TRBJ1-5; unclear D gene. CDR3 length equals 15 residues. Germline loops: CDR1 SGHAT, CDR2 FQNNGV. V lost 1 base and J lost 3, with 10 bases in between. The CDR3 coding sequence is TGTGCCAGCAGCTTAGTAGGAGGGAACAATCAGCCCCAGCATTTT. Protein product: CASSLVGGNNQPQHF.

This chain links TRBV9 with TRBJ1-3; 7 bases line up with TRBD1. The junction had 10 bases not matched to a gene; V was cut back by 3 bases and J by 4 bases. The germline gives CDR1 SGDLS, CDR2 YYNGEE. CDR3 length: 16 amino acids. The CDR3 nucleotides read TGTGCCAGCAGCGCGAAACAGGGGAATCTAGGAAACACCATATATTTT. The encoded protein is CASSAKQGNLGNTIYF. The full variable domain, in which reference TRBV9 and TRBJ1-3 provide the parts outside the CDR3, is DSGVTQTPKHLITATGQRVTLRCSPRSGDLSVYWYQQSLDQGLQFLIQYYNGEERAKGNILERFSAQQFPDLHSELNLSSLELGDSALYFCASSAKQGNLGNTIYFGEGSWLTVV.

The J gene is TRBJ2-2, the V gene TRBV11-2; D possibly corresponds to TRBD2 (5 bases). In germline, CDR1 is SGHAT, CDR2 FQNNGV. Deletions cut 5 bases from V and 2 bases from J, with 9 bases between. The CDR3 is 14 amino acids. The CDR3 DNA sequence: TGTGCCAGCAGCAAGACGGGAAACACCGGGGAGCTGTTTTTT. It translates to CASSKTGNTGELFF.

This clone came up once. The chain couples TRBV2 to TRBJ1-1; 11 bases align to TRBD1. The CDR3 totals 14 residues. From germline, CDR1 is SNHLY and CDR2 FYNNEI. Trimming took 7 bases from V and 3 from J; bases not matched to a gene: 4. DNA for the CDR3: TGTGCCAGCAATATGGGACAGGGGGACACTGAAGCTTTCTTT. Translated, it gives CASNMGQGDTEAFF. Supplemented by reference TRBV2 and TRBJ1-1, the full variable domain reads EPEVTQTPSHQVTQMGQEVILRCVPISNHLYFYWYRQILGQKVEFLVSFYNNEISEKSEIFDDQFSVERPDGSNFTLKIRSTKLEDSAMYFCASNMGQGDTEAFFGQGTRLTVV.

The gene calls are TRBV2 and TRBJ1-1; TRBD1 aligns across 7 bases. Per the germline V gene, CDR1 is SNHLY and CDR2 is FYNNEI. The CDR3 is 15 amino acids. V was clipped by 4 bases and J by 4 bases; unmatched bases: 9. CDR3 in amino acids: CASSADRVGGTEAFF. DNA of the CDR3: TGTGCCAGCAGTGCCGACAGGGTCGGAGGCACTGAAGCTTTCTTT. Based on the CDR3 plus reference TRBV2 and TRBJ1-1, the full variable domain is EPEVTQTPSHQVTQMGQEVILRCVPISNHLYFYWYRQILGQKVEFLVSFYNNEISEKSEIFDDQFSVERPDGSNFTLKIRSTKLEDSAMYFCASSADRVGGTEAFFGQGTRLTVV.

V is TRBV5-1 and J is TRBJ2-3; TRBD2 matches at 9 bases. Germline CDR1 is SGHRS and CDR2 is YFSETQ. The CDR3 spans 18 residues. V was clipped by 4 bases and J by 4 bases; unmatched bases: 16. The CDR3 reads CASSRGTSRTSVPDTQYF. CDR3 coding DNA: TGCGCCAGCAGCCGAGGGACTAGCCGGACTTCCGTCCCAGATACGCAGTATTTT.

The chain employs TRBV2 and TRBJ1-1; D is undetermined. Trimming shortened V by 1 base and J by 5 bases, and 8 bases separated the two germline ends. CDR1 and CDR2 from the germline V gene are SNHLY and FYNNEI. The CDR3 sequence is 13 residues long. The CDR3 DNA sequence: TGTGCCAGCAGTGAAGGTAGCGCGACTGAAGCTTTCTTT. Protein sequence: CASSEGSATEAFF.

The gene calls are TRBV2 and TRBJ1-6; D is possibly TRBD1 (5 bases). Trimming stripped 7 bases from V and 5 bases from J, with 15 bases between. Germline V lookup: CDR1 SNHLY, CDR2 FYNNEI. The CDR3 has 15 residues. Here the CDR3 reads CASNPFGGNNSPLHF. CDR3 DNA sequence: TGTGCCAGCAATCCCTTCGGGGGAAATAATTCACCCCTCCACTTT.

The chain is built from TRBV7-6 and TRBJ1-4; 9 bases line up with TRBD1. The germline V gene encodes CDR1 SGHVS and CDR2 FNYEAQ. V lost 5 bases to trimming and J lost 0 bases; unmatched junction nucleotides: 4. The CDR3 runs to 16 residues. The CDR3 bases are TGTGCCAGCAGCCCACGGACAGGGGCAACTAATGAAAAACTGTTTTTT. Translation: CASSPRTGATNEKLFF.

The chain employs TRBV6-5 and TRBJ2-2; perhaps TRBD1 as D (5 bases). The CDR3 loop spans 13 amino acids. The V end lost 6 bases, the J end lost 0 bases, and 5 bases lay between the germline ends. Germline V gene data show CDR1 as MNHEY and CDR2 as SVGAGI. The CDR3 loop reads CASRDTNTGELFF. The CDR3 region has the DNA TGTGCCAGCAGGGACACGAACACCGGGGAGCTGTTTTTT.

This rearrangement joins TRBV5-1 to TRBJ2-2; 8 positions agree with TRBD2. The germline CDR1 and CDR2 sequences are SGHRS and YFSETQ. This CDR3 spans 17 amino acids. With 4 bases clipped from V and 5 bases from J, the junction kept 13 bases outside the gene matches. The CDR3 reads CASSVLSGSRQTGELFF. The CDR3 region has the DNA TGCGCCAGCAGCGTATTGAGCGGGAGTAGGCAGACCGGGGAGCTGTTTTTT.

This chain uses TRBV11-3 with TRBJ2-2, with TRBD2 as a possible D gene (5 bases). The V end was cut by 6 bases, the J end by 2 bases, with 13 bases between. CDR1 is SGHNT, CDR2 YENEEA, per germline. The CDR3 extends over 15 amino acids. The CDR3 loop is CASRPSGPNTGELFF. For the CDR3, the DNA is TGTGCCAGCAGACCGAGCGGCCCTAACACCGGGGAGCTGTTTTTT.

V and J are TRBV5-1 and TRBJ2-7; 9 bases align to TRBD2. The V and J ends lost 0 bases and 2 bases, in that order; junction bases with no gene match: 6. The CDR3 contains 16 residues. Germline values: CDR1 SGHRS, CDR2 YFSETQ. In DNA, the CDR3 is TGCGCCAGCAGCTTGGGGGCTAGCGGGGCCCCCTACGAGCAGTACTTC. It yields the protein CASSLGASGAPYEQYF. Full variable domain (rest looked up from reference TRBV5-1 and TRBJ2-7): KAGVTQTPRYLIKTRGQQVTLSCSPISGHRSVSWYQQTPGQGLQFLFEYFSETQRNKGNFPGRFSGRQFSNSRSEMNVSTLELGDSALYLCASSLGASGAPYEQYFGPGTRLTVT.

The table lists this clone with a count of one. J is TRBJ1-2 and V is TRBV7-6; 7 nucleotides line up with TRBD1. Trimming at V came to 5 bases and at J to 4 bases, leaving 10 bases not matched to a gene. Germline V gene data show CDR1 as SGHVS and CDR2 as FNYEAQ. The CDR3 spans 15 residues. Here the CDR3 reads CASSPGDSRFYGYTF. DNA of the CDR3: TGTGCCAGCAGCCCCGGGGACAGCCGCTTCTATGGCTACACCTTC. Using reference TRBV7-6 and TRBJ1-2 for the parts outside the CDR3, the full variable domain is GAGVSQSPRYKVTKRGQDVALRCDPISGHVSLYWYRQALGQGPEFLTYFNYEAQQDKSGLPNDRFSAERPEGSISTLTIQRTEQRDSAMYRCASSPGDSRFYGYTFGSGTRLTVV.

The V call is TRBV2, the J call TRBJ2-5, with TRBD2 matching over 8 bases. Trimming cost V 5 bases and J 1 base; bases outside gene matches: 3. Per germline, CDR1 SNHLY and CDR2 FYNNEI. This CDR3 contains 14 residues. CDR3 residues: CASSPRGGQETQYF. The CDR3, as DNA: TGTGCCAGCAGTCCCCGGGGGGGCCAAGAGACCCAGTACTTC.

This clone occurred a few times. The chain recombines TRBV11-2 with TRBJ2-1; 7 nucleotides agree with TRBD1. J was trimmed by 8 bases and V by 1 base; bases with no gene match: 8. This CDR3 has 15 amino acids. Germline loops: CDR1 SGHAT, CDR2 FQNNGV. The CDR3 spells CASSLGGTVVDEQFF. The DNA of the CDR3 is TGTGCCAGCAGCTTAGGTGGGACAGTTGTCGATGAGCAGTTCTTC.

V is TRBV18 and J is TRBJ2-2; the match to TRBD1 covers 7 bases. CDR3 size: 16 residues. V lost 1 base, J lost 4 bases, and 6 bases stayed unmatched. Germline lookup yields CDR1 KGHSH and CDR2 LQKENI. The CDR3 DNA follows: TGTGCCAGCTCACCACTGGGACAGAGAAGCACCGGGGAGCTGTTTTTT. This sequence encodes CASSPLGQRSTGELFF.

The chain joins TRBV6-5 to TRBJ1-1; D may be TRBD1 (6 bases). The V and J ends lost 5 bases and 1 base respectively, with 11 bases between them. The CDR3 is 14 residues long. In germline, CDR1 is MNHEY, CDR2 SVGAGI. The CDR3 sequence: CASSQGHSNTEAFF. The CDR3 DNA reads TGTGCCAGCAGTCAGGGACATTCGAACACTGAAGCTTTCTTT.

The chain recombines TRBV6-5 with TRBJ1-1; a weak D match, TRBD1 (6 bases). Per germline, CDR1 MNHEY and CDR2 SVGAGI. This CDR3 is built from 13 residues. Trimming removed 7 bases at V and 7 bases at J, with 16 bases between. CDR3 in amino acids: CASKVASRGEAFF. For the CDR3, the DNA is TGTGCCAGCAAGGTTGCTAGCAGGGGTGAAGCTTTCTTT.

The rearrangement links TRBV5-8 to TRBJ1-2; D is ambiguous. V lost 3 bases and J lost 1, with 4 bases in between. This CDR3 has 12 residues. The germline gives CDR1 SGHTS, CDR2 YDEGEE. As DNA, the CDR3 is TGTGCCAGCAGCTCGGTTAACTATGGCTACACCTTC. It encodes CASSSVNYGYTF.

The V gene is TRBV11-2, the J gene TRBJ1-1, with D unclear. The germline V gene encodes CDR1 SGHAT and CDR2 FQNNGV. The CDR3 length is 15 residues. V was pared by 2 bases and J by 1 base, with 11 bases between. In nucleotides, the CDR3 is TGTGCCAGCAGCTTAACGGGATACCCGAACACTGAAGCTTTCTTT. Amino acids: CASSLTGYPNTEAFF.